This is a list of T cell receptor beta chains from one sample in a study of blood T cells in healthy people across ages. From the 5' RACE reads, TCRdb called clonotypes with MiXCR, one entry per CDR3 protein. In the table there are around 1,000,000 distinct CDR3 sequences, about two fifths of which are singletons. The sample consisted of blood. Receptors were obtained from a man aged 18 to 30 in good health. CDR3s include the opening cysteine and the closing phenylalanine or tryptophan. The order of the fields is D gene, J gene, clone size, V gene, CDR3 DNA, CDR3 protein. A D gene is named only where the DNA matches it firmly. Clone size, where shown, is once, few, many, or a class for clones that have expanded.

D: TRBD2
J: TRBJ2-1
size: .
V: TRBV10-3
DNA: TGTGCCATCAGTGATCCTAGCGGGAACTCCTACAATGAGCAGTTCTTC
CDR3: CAISDPSGNSYNEQFF

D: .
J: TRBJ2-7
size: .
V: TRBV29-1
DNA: TGCAGCGTTGTTTCCCGCAGCCCTTCCTACGAGCAGTACTTC
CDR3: CSVVSRSPSYEQYF

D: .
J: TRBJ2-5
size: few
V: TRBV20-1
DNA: TGCAGTGCTAGAGTAGGTAGGGGAGACAATGAGCAGTACTTC
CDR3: CSARVGRGDNEQYF

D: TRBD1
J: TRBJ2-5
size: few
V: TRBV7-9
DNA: TGTGCCAGCAGCAAAGACAGGGGTGCTCAAGAGACCCAGTACTTC
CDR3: CASSKDRGAQETQYF

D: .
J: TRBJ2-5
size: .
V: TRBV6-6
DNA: TGTGCCAGCACAAAGGCGGCTAAAGAGACCCAGTACTTC
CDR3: CASTKAAKETQYF

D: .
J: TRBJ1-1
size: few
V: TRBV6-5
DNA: TGTGCCAGCAGTTACGGACCGTCCACTGAAGCTTTCTTT
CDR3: CASSYGPSTEAFF

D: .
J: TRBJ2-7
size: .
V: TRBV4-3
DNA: TGCGCCAGCAGCCAGCAGCGGGCCTACGAGCAGTACTTC
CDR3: CASSQQRAYEQYF

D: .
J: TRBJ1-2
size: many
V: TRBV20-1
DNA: TGCAGTGCTAGAGATGGTGGCTACACCTTC
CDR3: CSARDGGYTF

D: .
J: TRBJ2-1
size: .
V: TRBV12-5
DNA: TGTGCTAGTGCCCGAGGGACCGGGACATCATACGAGCAGTTCTTC
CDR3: CASARGTGTSYEQFF

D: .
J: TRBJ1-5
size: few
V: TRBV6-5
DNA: TGTGCCAGCAGTTCCCGGGCGAATGGGGGTCAGCCCCAGCATTTT
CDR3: CASSSRANGGQPQHF

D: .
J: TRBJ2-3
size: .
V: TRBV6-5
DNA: TGTGCCAGCAGTTACTTAGGCGGACGCACAGATACGCAGTATTTT
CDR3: CASSYLGGRTDTQYF

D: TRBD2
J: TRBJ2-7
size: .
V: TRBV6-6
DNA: TGTGCCAGCAGTTACGGGACTAGCGGGGCAGTTGGCGAGCAGTACTTC
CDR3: CASSYGTSGAVGEQYF

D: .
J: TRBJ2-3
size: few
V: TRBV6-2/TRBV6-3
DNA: TGTGCCAGCAGTTACCCGCAGGGTACAGATACGCAGTATTTT
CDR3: CASSYPQGTDTQYF

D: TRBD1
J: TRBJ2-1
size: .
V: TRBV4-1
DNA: TGCGCCAGCAGCCAAAGGCTTGGGACAGCCAATGAGCAGTTCTTC
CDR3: CASSQRLGTANEQFF

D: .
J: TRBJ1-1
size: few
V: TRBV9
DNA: TGTGCCAGCGGCGGAGGTGAAGCTTTCTTT
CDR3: CASGGGEAFF

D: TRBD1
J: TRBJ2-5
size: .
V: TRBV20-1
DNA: TGCAGTGCTCCCCACGGACAGGGCCAAGAGACCCAGTACTTC
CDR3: CSAPHGQGQETQYF

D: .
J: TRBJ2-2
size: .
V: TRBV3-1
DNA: TGTGCCAGCAGCCCCTCAGAAGGCGGGGAGCTGTTTTTT
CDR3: CASSPSEGGELFF

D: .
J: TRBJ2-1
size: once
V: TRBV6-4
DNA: TGTGCCAGCCGGGAGCGGGCAGATGACGATGAGCAGTTCTTC
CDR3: CASRERADDDEQFF

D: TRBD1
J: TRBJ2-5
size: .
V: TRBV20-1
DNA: TGCAGTGCTGGGGCCTACAGGGGTAGGCCCTCGGCCTCGTTAACCCAGTACTTC
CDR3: CSAGAYRGRPSASLTQYF

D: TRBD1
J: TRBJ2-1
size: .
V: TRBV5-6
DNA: TGTGCCAGCAGCATCCGGGACAGGGGTTACAATGAGCAGTTCTTC
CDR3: CASSIRDRGYNEQFF

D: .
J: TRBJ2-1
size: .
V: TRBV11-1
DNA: TGTGCCAGCAGCCTATCCCCAAGCGTGGGCCTATACAATGAGCAGTTCTTC
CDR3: CASSLSPSVGLYNEQFF

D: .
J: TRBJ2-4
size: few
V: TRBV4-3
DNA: TGCGCCAGCAGCCAAGATCCGGGAAAGGAAAACATTCAGTACTTC
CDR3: CASSQDPGKENIQYF

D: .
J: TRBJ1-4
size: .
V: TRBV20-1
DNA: TGCAGTGTTAGAGATTGGGCAGGCGCCAATTATGAAAAACTGTTTTTT
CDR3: CSVRDWAGANYEKLFF

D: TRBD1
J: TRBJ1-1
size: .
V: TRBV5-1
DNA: TGCGCCAGCAGCTTGCACACAGGGGGAGACACTGAAGCTTTCTTT
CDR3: CASSLHTGGDTEAFF

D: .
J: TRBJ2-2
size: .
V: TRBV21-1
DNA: TGTGCCAGCAGCAAAGATCTGTGGGCAGAAAACACCGGGGAGCTGTTTTTT
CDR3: CASSKDLWAENTGELFF

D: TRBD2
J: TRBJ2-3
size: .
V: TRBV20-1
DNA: TGCAGTGCTAGTCAGTTTGCGGGGGAAAACACAGATACGCAGTATTTT
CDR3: CSASQFAGENTDTQYF

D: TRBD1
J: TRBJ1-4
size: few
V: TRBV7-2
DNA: TGTGCCAGCAGCTTGGACTTTTTCAGGGGGACTAATGAAAAACTGTTTTTT
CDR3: CASSLDFFRGTNEKLFF

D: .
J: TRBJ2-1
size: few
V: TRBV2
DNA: TGTGCCAGCAGTGGGGCTTCCGGCTCCTACAATGAGCAGTTCTTC
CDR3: CASSGASGSYNEQFF

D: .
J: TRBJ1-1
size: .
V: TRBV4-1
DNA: TGCGCCAGCAGGGCGGGGTCCACTGAAGCTTTCTTT
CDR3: CASRAGSTEAFF

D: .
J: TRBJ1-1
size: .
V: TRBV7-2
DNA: TGTGCCAGCAGCACAGGGAGGGGAGGTGAAGCTTTCTTT
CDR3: CASSTGRGGEAFF

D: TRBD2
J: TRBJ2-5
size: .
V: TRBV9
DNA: TGTGCCAGCAGCTTGGGACTAGCGGGGGGTTTGGAGACCCAGTGCTTC
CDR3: CASSLGLAGGLETQCF

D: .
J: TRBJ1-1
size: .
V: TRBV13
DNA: TGTGCCAGCAGCGCCGCTCAGGGAACTGAAGCTTTCTTT
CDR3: CASSAAQGTEAFF

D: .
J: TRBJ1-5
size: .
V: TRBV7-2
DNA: TGTGCCAGCAGCTTAAAGTGGGGGAGTAGCAATCAGCCCCAGCATTTT
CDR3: CASSLKWGSSNQPQHF

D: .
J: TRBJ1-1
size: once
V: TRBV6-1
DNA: TGTGCCAGCAATACAGGGAGGAGCACTGAAGCTTTCTTT
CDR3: CASNTGRSTEAFF

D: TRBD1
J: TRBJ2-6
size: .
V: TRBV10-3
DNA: TGTGCCATCGGCGCCGGGACAGTAATCTCTGGGGCCAACGTCCTGACTTTC
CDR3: CAIGAGTVISGANVLTF

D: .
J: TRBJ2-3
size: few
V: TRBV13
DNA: TGTGCCAGCAGCCAGGTCGGGGGCCCAGATACGCAGTATTTT
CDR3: CASSQVGGPDTQYF

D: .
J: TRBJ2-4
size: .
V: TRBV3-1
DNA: TGTGCCAGCAGCCAAGATCCCCAGGGGAAAAACATTCAGTACTTC
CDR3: CASSQDPQGKNIQYF

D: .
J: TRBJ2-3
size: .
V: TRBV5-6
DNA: TGTGCCAGCAGCTCGGTACATGGAGATACGCAGTATTTT
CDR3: CASSSVHGDTQYF

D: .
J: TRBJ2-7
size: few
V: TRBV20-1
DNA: TGCAGTGCTAGAGGACGCTTGTACGAGCAGTACTTC
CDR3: CSARGRLYEQYF

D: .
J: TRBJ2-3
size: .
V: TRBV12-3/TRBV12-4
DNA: TGTGCCAGCAGTTTACGGTATAGGGGAGGCACGTCGGATACGCAGTATTTT
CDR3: CASSLRYRGGTSDTQYF

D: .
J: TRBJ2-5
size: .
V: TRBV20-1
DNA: TGCAGTGCTAGAGATCTTCAGGGGCCAGAGACCCAGTACTTC
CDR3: CSARDLQGPETQYF

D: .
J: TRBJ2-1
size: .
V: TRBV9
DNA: TGTGCCAGCAGCGGGGGACACCCCAATGAGCAGTTCTTC
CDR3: CASSGGHPNEQFF

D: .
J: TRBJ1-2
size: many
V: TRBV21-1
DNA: TGTGCCAGCAGCAAAGCGGAGACTCACTATGGCTACACCTTC
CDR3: CASSKAETHYGYTF

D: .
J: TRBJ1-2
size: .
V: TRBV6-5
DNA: TGTGCCAGCAGTTACGGACGGAGGCCCAAGGGCTACACCTTC
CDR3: CASSYGRRPKGYTF

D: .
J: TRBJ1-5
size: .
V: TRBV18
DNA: TGTGCCAGCTCCCCGTCCGAGGGCCTCAATAGCAATCAGCCCCAGCATTTT
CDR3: CASSPSEGLNSNQPQHF

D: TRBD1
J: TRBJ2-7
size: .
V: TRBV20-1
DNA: TGCAGTGCGGGACAGTCCTACGAGCAGTACTTC
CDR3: CSAGQSYEQYF

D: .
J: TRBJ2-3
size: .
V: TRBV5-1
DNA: TGCGCCAGCAGCTCGGACACAATCACAGATACGCAGTATTTT
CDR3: CASSSDTITDTQYF

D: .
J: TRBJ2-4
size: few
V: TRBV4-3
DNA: TGCGCCAGCAGCCAAGATAGGGACCCGAACATTCAGTACTTC
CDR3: CASSQDRDPNIQYF

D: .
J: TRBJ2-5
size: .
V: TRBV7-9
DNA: TGTGCCAGCAGCCCCATCGCGGGTCAAGAGACCCAGTACTTC
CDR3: CASSPIAGQETQYF

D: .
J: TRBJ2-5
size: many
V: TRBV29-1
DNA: TGCAGCGTTGGCACCCGGGGGGACAACCAAGAGACCCAGTACTTC
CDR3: CSVGTRGDNQETQYF

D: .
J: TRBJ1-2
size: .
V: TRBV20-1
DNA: TGCAGTGCTAGAGATTCGGGGCACCTTCTTAACTATGGCTACACCTTC
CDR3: CSARDSGHLLNYGYTF